Described below is a single TCR beta chain sequence and its context. Antigen specificity is unknown. This may be a read error: a much more frequent sequence differs by one nucleotide. This sample was included in a study of T cells in Graves' hyperthyroidism and ophthalmopathy. Amplified TCR beta CDR3 regions derived from RNA transcripts. TCR CDR3 regions were first amplified by RT-PCR with HTBI primers. TCRdb passed the multiplex PCR reads through MiXCR, listing each CDR3 protein once. The sample comprises about 560,000 distinct CDR3 sequences, around 16% of which are singletons, and under 8% rests with the top ten. Recently diagnosed hyperthyroidism of less than 2 months' duration affected patients aged 18 to 65. Study-wide results and caveats: A model using 13 V-J features told ophthalmopathy apart from stable hyperthyroidism. Most thyroid clonotypes that were expanded above 0.001 also turned up in blood.

The length of the CDR3 is 15 residues. The clonotype originates from a woman aged 30 to 39 with Graves' hyperthyroidism. This chain joins TRBV12-3 or TRBV12-4 and TRBJ2-2; D gene unclear. Sample: blood. CDR3 bases: TGTGCCGGCAGCTCCTTTTTGGCGAACACCGGGGAGCTGTTTTTT. Protein: CAGSSFLANTGELFF.